The T cell receptor (beta chain) described here comes from a study of CD8 T cells in ankylosing spondylitis. Study-wide results and limits: There was reportedly significant enrichment of clones that were disease-linked in matched ankylosing spondylitis synovial fluid. Relatively scarce in peripheral blood, disease-linked clones were CD8+. Some motif variants were previously reported in reactive arthritis synovial fluid and blood.

Worth noting for this clonotype: Antigen unknown.

TCRdb fed the 5' RACE reads into MiXCR, producing one record per CDR3 protein. Of some 350,000 distinct CDR3 sequences listed, roughly 15% are singletons. Germline assignment: CDR1 SGHRS and CDR2 YFSETQ. The germline V and J ends were trimmed by 4 bases and 3 bases, with 14 bases remaining between them. This CDR3 has 15 amino acids. The TCR comes from a male donor with ankylosing spondylitis or in good health (not recorded which). The source material was blood, either unsorted or a sorted T cell fraction (not recorded which). The chain uses TRBV5-1 and TRBJ2-1; D tentatively reads TRBD1 or TRBD2 (7 bases each). The DNA of the CDR3 is TGCGCCAGCAGCCAAGCGGGACAGAGCTACAATGAGCAGTTCTTC. It yields the protein CASSQAGQSYNEQFF.